The 14 T cell receptor beta chains below come from one sample, sequenced in a study of cytomegalovirus exposure and HLA in healthy donors. The PCR employed 60 Vbeta primers together with 13 Jbeta primers. TCRdb's table, derived via immunoSEQ multiplex PCR, lists solely in-frame clones and lacks some. The data show more than 85,000 clones, with roughly four fifths seen just once and 11% to 15% held by the top ten. Material for sequencing was PBMCs. The receptors were sampled from a male donor in good health and CMV-seropositive.

The table lists this clone with a few counts. The chain couples TRBV25-1 to TRBJ1-1; the match to TRBD1 covers 7 bases. Germline loops: CDR1 MGHDK, CDR2 SYGVNS. The CDR3 covers 15 residues. The V gene end was trimmed by 3 bases and the J gene end by 0 bases; junction bases not matched to a gene: 4. The CDR3 bases are TGTGCCAGCAGTGATATGGGACAGCTGAACACTGAAGCTTTCTTT. As protein: CASSDMGQLNTEAFF.

The rearrangement joins TRBV11-1 to TRBJ1-1; the D is unclear. The CDR3 runs 14 residues. Germline-derived CDR1 and CDR2 are SGHAT and FQDESV (reference sequence). V lost 5 bases to trimming and J lost 1 base, with 11 bases between them. The CDR3 reads CASSPLTGNTEAFF. In DNA form, the CDR3 reads TGTGCCAGCAGCCCGCTGACGGGGAACACTGAAGCTTTCTTT. The full variable domain, its missing parts supplied by reference TRBV11-1 and TRBJ1-1, is EAEVAQSPRYKITEKSQAVAFWCDPISGHATLYWYRQILGQGPELLVQFQDESVVDDSQLPKDRFSAERLKGVDSTLKIQPAELGDSAMYLCASSPLTGNTEAFFGQGTRLTVV.

This chain connects TRBV6-6 to TRBJ1-6; D uncertain. Germline-derived CDR1 and CDR2 are MNHNY and SVGAGI (reference sequence). Deletions cut 9 bases from V and 5 bases from J, with 14 bases between. The CDR3 has 14 residues. As DNA, the CDR3 is TGTGCCAGTGGTTGGTCCGCAGATAATTCACCCCTCCACTTT. Amino acids: CASGWSADNSPLHF.

The CDR3 bases are TGCAGCGTTGGAGGACAGAACACTGAAGCTTTCTTT. It is translated as CSVGGQNTEAFF. The V gene is TRBV29-1, the J gene TRBJ1-1, with TRBD1 as a possible D gene (5 bases). The CDR3 runs to 12 residues. CDR1 and CDR2 (germline): SQVTM, ANQGSEA. V lost 4 bases, J lost 1 base, and 7 bases lay in between.

The chain joins TRBV25-1 to TRBJ1-4; TRBD1 aligns across 7 bases. Per germline, CDR1 MGHDK and CDR2 SYGVNS. Losses at the gene ends were 4 bases for V and 7 bases for J; bases not matched to a gene: 6. This CDR3 has 14 amino acids. CDR3: CASSVRQGGEKLFF. The CDR3 nucleotides read TGTGCCAGCAGTGTCAGGCAGGGGGGTGAAAAACTGTTTTTT.

The V call is TRBV2, the J call TRBJ2-2; 9 bases are a match to TRBD1. V dropped 2 bases and J dropped 3; count of bases not matched to a gene: 4. CDR1 is SNHLY, CDR2 FYNNEI, per germline. This CDR3 comprises 16 residues. Here the CDR3 reads CASSEPGQGDTGELFF. In DNA form, the CDR3 reads TGTGCCAGCAGTGAACCGGGACAGGGAGACACCGGGGAGCTGTTTTTT.

The rearrangement links TRBV6-5 to TRBJ1-4; no clear D. V lost 2 bases, J lost 0 bases, and 7 bases lay in between. CDR1 is MNHEY and CDR2 is SVGAGI in the germline V gene. The CDR3 runs to 15 residues. The CDR3 is CASSYEGPTNEKLFF. CDR3 nucleotides: TGTGCCAGCAGTTACGAGGGCCCAACTAATGAAAAACTGTTTTTT.

The chain recombines TRBV11-2 with TRBJ2-7, with D uncertain. Germline CDR1 is SGHAT and CDR2 is FQNNGV. V shed 0 bases and J shed 0 bases, with 3 bases lying between them. CDR3 size: 13 residues. CDR3 in amino acids: CASSLDLSYEQYF. Written as DNA, the CDR3 is TGTGCCAGCAGCTTAGATCTCTCCTACGAGCAGTACTTC. The full variable domain, its missing parts supplied by reference TRBV11-2 and TRBJ2-7, is EAGVAQSPRYKIIEKRQSVAFWCNPISGHATLYWYQQILGQGPKLLIQFQNNGVVDDSQLPKDRFSAERLKGVDSTLKIQPAKLEDSAVYLCASSLDLSYEQYFGPGTRLTVT.

The rearrangement uses TRBV29-1 and TRBJ2-2; 9 positions match TRBD1. With 4 bases clipped from V and 1 base from J, the junction kept 1 base outside the gene matches. Germline CDR1 and CDR2: SQVTM and ANQGSEA. CDR3 length: 14 residues. Here the CDR3 reads CSVGDRVNTGELFF. As DNA, the CDR3 is TGCAGCGTTGGGGACAGGGTGAACACCGGGGAGCTGTTTTTT.

The V gene is TRBV6-5, the J gene TRBJ2-7; 7 positions match TRBD2. This CDR3 is built from 14 residues. The V and J ends lost 4 bases and 1 base, in that order; junction bases with no gene match: 4. CDR1 is MNHEY, CDR2 SVGAGI, per germline. The CDR3 loop is CASSLVAGSYEQYF. Here the CDR3 DNA reads TGTGCCAGCAGTTTGGTAGCGGGTTCCTACGAGCAGTACTTC.

The chain is built from TRBV10-2 and TRBJ2-2; TRBD2 matches at 7 bases. The germline V gene encodes CDR1 WSHSY and CDR2 SAAADI. CDR3 length: 13 amino acids. With 2 bases clipped from V and 9 bases from J, the junction kept 3 bases outside the gene matches. CDR3 DNA: TGCGCCAGCAGTGAGGGGAGGGGATGGGAGCTGTTTTTT. Its translation: CASSEGRGWELFF.

The chain joins TRBV4-1 to TRBJ2-5; D uncertain. Trimming pared 0 bases from V and 11 bases from J, leaving 16 bases between. The germline CDR1 and CDR2 sequences are MGHRA and YSYEKL. The CDR3 extends over 14 amino acids. CDR3 nucleotides: TGCGCCAGCAGCCAAGATCCAACCCCCCTTGAGCAGTACTTC. Its translation is CASSQDPTPLEQYF.

V gene TRBV10-3 combines with J gene TRBJ1-2, with 8 positions matching TRBD1. The CDR3 is 15 residues long. Germline CDR1 ENHRY, CDR2 SYGVKD. The V and J ends lost 7 bases and 0 bases, in that order; junction bases with no gene match: 7. CDR3: CAITLDRDANYGYTF. The CDR3 region has the DNA TGTGCCATCACCTTGGACAGGGACGCTAACTATGGCTACACCTTC.

The genes are TRBV19 and TRBJ2-7, with 11 positions matching TRBD2. The CDR3 spans 13 residues. V was clipped by 9 bases and J by 3 bases; unmatched bases: 4. Germline V CDR1 and CDR2: LNHDA, SQIVND (reference sequence). For the CDR3, the DNA is TGTGCCAGCAGACTAGCGGGGCGCTACGAGCAGTACTTC. It yields the protein CASRLAGRYEQYF.